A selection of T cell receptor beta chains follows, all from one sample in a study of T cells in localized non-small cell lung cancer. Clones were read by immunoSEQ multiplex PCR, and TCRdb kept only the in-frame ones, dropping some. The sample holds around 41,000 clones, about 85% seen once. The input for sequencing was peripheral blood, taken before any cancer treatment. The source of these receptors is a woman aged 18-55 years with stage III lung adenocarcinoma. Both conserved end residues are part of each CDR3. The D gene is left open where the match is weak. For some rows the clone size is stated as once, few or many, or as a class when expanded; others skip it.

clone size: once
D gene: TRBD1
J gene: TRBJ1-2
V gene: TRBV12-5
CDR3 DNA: TGTGCTAGTGGTTTGAAATCCCTCCTGGATCATAACCGGGACAGGAACTATGGCTACACCTTC
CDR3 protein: CASGLKSLLDHNRDRNYGYTF

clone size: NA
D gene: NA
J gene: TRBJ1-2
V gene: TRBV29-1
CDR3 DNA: TGCAGCGTTGAAGATCCCCCGACAGGCTACACCTTC
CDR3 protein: CSVEDPPTGYTF

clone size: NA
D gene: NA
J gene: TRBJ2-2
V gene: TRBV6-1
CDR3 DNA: TGTGCCAGCAGCACCGGACTAACGAACACCGGGGAGCTGTTTTTT
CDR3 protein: CASSTGLTNTGELFF

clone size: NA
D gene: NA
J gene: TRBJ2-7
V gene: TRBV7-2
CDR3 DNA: TGTGCCAGCAGCCCCCCCGCGTCCTACGAGCAGTACTTC
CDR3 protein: CASSPPASYEQYF

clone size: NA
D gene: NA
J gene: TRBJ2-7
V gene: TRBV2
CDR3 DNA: TGTGCCAGCAAATCACAGGGCAGTACCTACGAGCAGTACTTC
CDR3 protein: CASKSQGSTYEQYF

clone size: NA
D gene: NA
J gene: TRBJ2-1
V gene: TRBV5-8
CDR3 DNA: TGTGCCAGCAGCTTCGGCTTCTCCTACAATGAGCAGTTCTTC
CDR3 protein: CASSFGFSYNEQFF

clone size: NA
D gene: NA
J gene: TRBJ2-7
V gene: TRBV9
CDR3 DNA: TGTGCCAGCAGCGCCAGGTATGAAGCCTACGAGCAGTACTTC
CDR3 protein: CASSARYEAYEQYF

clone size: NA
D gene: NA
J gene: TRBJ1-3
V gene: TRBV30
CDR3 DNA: TGTGCCTGGCTCCCGGTGTACACAGGCTCTGGAAACACCATATATTTT
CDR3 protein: CAWLPVYTGSGNTIYF

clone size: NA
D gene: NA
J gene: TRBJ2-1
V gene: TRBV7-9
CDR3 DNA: TGTGCCAGCAGCTTAGCAGGGTGGCATGAGCAGTTCTTC
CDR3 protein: CASSLAGWHEQFF

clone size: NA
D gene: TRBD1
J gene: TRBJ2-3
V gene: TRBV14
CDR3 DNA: TGTGCCAGCAGTAATCAGGGGGCGCGTTCTACGCAGTATTTT
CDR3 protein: CASSNQGARSTQYF

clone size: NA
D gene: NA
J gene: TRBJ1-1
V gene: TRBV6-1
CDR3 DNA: TGTGCCAGCCAGGTACCGAACACTGAAGCTTTCTTT
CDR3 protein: CASQVPNTEAFF

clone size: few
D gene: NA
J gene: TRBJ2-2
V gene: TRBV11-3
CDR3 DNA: TGTGCCAGCAGCTTCAGAGGGACCACCGGGGAGCTGTTTTTT
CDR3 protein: CASSFRGTTGELFF

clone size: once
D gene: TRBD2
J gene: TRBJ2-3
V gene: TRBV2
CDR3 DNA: TGTGCCAGCAGTGAAGTGGGGAGGGGAGGGAAGACAGATACGCAGTATTTT
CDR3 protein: CASSEVGRGGKTDTQYF

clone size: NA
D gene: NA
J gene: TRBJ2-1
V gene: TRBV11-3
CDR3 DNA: TGTGCCAGCAGCCCCCGGAGCCGCTTCGACTACAATGAGCAGTTCTTC
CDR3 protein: CASSPRSRFDYNEQFF

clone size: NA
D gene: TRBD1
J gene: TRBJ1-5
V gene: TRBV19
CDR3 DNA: TGTGCCAGTAGTATAGACAGACAGGGCAAAGGCAATCAGCCCCAGCATTTT
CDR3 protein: CASSIDRQGKGNQPQHF

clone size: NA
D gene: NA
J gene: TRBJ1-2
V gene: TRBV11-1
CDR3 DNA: TGTGCCAGCTTCTGGCGGGGAACTCTTAATAACTATGGCTACACCTTC
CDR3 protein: CASFWRGTLNNYGYTF

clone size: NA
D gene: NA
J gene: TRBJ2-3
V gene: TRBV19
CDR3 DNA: TGTGCCAGTACCGGTTTCGGCCCCGGGGATACGCAGTATTTT
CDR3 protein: CASTGFGPGDTQYF

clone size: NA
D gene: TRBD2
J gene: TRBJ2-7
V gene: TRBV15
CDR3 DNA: TGTGCCACCAGCCACCCCGGGACTAGCGGAACCAGTGTGTACGAGCAGTACTTC
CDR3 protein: CATSHPGTSGTSVYEQYF

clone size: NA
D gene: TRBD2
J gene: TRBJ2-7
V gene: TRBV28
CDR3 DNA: TGTGCCAGCAGCTTCGGACTAGCGAAGGGTTTAGAGCAGTACTTC
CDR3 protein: CASSFGLAKGLEQYF

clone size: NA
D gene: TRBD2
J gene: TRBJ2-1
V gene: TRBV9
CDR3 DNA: TGTGCCAGCAGCGTCTCGGGACTAACCTACAATGAGCAGTTCTTC
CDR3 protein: CASSVSGLTYNEQFF

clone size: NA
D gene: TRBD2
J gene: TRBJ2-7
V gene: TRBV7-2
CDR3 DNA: TGTGCCAGCAGCCAATCAGCGGGGGGCTACGAGCAGTACTTC
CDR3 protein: CASSQSAGGYEQYF

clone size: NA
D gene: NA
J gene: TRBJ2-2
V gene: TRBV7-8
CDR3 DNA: TGTGCCAGCAGCCTGGGACTTAACACCGGGGAGCTGTTTTTT
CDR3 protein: CASSLGLNTGELFF

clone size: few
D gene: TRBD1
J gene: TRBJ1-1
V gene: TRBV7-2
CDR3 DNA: TGTGCCAGCAGCTTAGCCGGACAGGGGGGGACTGAAGCTTTCTTT
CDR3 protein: CASSLAGQGGTEAFF

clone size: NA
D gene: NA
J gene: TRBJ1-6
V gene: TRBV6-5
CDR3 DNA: TGTGCCAGCAGCGAGGGGTGGCCACCTCTCCACTTT
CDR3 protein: CASSEGWPPLHF